This T cell receptor (beta chain) was identified during a study of blood T cells in healthy people across ages. Broader study findings: Fewer expanded clones and more diversity marked long-lived versus aged donors.

A word on this clonotype: Its specificity is unknown.

The V gene's germline CDR1 is KGHDR and CDR2 SFDVKD. The CDR3 is made up of 13 amino acids. The V end was cut by 0 bases, the J end by 4 bases, with 6 bases between. Donors were healthy Caucasian individuals from Russia aged roughly 6 to 90. Samples each yielded at least 5 micrograms of total RNA. Combining a sample-barcoded 5' primer with a J-beta primer mix, a second PCR ran for roughly 6 to 11 cycles. Every cDNA molecule bore a tag from a template-switch adaptor containing 12 random nucleotides. TCRdb called the 5' RACE reads again in MiXCR, with one record for every CDR3 protein. The top ten clones hold about an eighth of a sample with 650,000 to 1,000,000 distinct CDR3 sequences, roughly 34% of them seen once.

The sample taken for sequencing was blood. The clonotype was recovered from a man aged 18-30 years in good health. This chain uses TRBV24-1 with TRBJ2-7; D may be TRBD2 (5 bases). The CDR3 here is CATSDLRGYEQYF. The CDR3 nucleotides read TGTGCCACCAGTGATTTGCGGGGATACGAGCAGTACTTC.